This TCR beta chain was observed in a study of a mutant IDH1 vaccine in newly diagnosed glioma. Study background: Former treatment meant radiotherapy, temozolomide, or both; the majority had gotten both.

CDR3 length equals 13 residues. Germline V gives CDR1 SNHLY, CDR2 FYNNEI. Time point in this sample: baseline, week 1 (first vaccination visit). Treatment defined: pre-vaccination baseline after standard-of-care therapy. There were new WHO grade 3 or 4 astrocytomas in the donors, and these were IDH1-mutant and ATRX-lost. Of note for this clone: Its antigen is not known.

Generated by immunoSEQ multiplex PCR, the TCRdb table keeps only in-frame clones and is missing some. The table records 15,000 or so clones, more than 65% of them present only once. Overall study results and limits: In roughly 93% of patients, immune responses induced by the vaccine occurred. Pseudoprogression apparently tracked independently of changes in top peripheral T cell clonotypes.

The V call is TRBV2, the J call TRBJ1-1; D perhaps matches TRBD1 (5 bases). Sequencing was performed on PBMCs, taken from a glioma patient treated with radiotherapy, temozolomide or both. The source is a man in his forties or fifties with glioma. CDR3 amino acids: CDNQRDLDTEAFF. As DNA, the CDR3 is TGTGACAACCAAAGGGACTTGGACACTGAAGCTTTCTTT. Full variable domain (remainder filled in from reference TRBV2 and TRBJ1-1): EPEVTQTPSHQVTQMGQEVILRCVPISNHLYFYWYRQILGQKVEFLVSFYNNEISEKSEIFDDQFSVERPDGSNFTLKIRSTKLEDSAMYFCDNQRDLDTEAFFGQGTRLTVV.